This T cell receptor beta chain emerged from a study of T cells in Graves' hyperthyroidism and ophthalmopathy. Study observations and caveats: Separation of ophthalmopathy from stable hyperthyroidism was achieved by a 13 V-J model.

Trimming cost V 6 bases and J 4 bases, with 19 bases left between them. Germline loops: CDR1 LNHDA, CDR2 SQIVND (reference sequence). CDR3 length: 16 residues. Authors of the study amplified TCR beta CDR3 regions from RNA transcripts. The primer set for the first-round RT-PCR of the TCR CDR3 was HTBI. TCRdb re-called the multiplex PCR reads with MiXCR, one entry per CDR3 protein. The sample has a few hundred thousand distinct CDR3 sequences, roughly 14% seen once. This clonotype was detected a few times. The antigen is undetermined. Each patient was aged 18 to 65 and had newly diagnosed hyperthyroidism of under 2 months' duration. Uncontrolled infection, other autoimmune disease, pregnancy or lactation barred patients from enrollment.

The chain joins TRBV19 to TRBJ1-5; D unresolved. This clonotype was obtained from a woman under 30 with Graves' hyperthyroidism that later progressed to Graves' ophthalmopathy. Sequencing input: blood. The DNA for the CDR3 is TGTGCCAGTAGACCCGGCTCCTCTTTAGCTAATCAGCCCCAGCATTTT. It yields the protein CASRPGSSLANQPQHF.